These 27 T cell receptor beta chains share one sample of origin, sequenced in a study of shared clonotypes between healthy human individuals (dated by TCRdb to about 2020). Receptor amplification or capture employed the immunoSEQ multiplex PCR assay. Here the immuneACCESS table is served through TCRdb, limited to in-frame sequences with V and J called. Missing clones are a known gap in these copies; in checked studies unresolved V genes cover under half, and the rest lacks a known reason. The sample yields around 700,000 clones; approximately 75% were counted once. The ten largest make up around 2% of the sample. Sample: memory CD4+ T cells sorted from blood. In the paper's terms, the cell subset or site label means: CD45RA-negative fraction. The receptors shown here come from a woman aged 30 to 39 in good health.

This clone was detected ten times or more. The chain has TRBV15 and TRBJ1-2; a possible D gene is TRBD1 (5 bases). This CDR3 spans 15 amino acids. With 3 bases removed from V and 2 bases from J, the gap between germline ends came to 13 bases. The V gene's germline CDR1 is LNHNV and CDR2 YYDKDF (reference sequence). CDR3 amino acids: CATSSPGTANYGYTF. CDR3 DNA sequence: TGTGCCACCAGCAGCCCCGGGACGGCGAACTATGGCTACACCTTC.

J is TRBJ1-6 and V is TRBV28; a weak D match, TRBD1 (6 bases). V was pared by 2 bases and J by 9 bases, with 11 bases between. CDR3 length: 14 residues. Germline V gene sequence: CDR1 MDHEN, CDR2 SYDVKM. In DNA, the CDR3 is TGTGCCAGCAGTTTAGGCGGGGGCGGTTCACCCCTCCACTTT. Translation gives CASSLGGGGSPLHF.

This clone was picked up a small number of times. J is TRBJ1-2 and V is TRBV7-2, with D uncertain. This CDR3 is 13 amino acids long. V was clipped by 4 bases and J by 6 bases, with 12 bases between them. The germline V gene has CDR1 SGHTA and CDR2 FQGNSA. The CDR3 region has the DNA TGTGCCAGCAGCTCACAGAGGGCGGATGGCTACACCTTC. Its translation is CASSSQRADGYTF.

The chain combines TRBV5-1 with TRBJ2-1; D perhaps matches TRBD2 (6 bases). CDR1 and CDR2 from the germline V gene are SGHRS and YFSETQ. V shed 4 bases and J shed 2 bases, with 13 bases lying between them. The CDR3 contains 15 residues. CDR3 amino acids: CASSPGLPTYNEQFF. Here the CDR3 DNA reads TGCGCCAGCAGCCCAGGACTACCCACCTACAATGAGCAGTTCTTC.

This CDR3 reads CASSIGLAGVPETQYF. In DNA form, the CDR3 reads TGTGCCAGCAGCATTGGACTAGCGGGAGTTCCCGAGACCCAGTACTTC. The V gene is TRBV5-4, the J gene TRBJ2-5, with 13 positions matching TRBD2. The CDR3 is 16 amino acids. CDR1 is SGHNT, CDR2 YYREEE, per germline (reference sequence). V lost 4 bases to trimming and J lost 5 bases; unmatched junction nucleotides: 8.

The chain combines TRBV19 with TRBJ2-2, with TRBD1 matching over 7 bases. Germline V gene lookup returns CDR1 LNHDA and CDR2 SQIVND (reference sequence). This CDR3 has 14 amino acids. After removal of 8 bases from V and 5 bases from J, the junction contained 8 bases not matched to a gene. This CDR3 reads CASFRQGGTGELFF. CDR3 sequence (DNA): TGTGCCAGTTTCAGACAGGGCGGGACCGGGGAGCTGTTTTTT.

The V and J genes are TRBV25-1 and TRBJ1-1, with TRBD1 identical over 9 bases. Germline lookup yields CDR1 MGHDK and CDR2 SYGVNS. The V segment lost 8 bases and the J segment 4 bases; nucleotides outside the gene matches: 5. The CDR3 length is 13 residues. The CDR3 nucleotides are TGTGCCAGCCGCGGACAGGGGATCACTGAAGCTTTCTTT. Translation: CASRGQGITEAFF. Filled out from reference TRBV25-1 and TRBJ1-1, the complete variable domain reads EADIYQTPRYLVIGTGKKITLECSQTMGHDKMYWYQQDPGMELHLIHYSYGVNSTEKGDLSSESTVSRIRTEHFPLTLESARPSHTSQYLCASRGQGITEAFFGQGTRLTVV.

This clone was counted between two and nine times. The chain couples TRBV4-1 to TRBJ2-4; the D is unclear. The length of the CDR3 is 17 residues. The germline V gene has CDR1 MGHRA and CDR2 YSYEKL. The V end lost 1 base, the J end lost 8 bases, and 21 bases lay between the germline ends. The CDR3 sequence: CASSQAPTRTSGDIQYF. The CDR3 DNA reads as TGCGCCAGCAGCCAAGCCCCTACACGGACGAGTGGGGACATTCAGTACTTC.

The J gene is TRBJ2-7, the V gene TRBV6-6; perhaps TRBD2 as D (6 bases). The CDR3 sequence is 12 residues long. The ends were cut back, 4 bases at V and 5 bases at J, with 9 bases in the middle. In germline, CDR1 is MNHNY, CDR2 SVGAGI (reference sequence). Here the CDR3 reads CASSSRLDEQYF. CDR3 nucleotides: TGTGCCAGCAGTTCTAGACTAGACGAGCAGTACTTC.

The V call is TRBV4-1, the J call TRBJ2-6; possibly TRBD1 for D (5 bases). CDR3 size: 16 residues. From germline, CDR1 is MGHRA and CDR2 YSYEKL. The ends were cut back, 2 bases at V and 0 bases at J, with 8 bases in the middle. In DNA form, the CDR3 reads TGCGCCAGCAGCCAACTGGGGCGCTCTGGGGCCAACGTCCTGACTTTC. It yields the protein CASSQLGRSGANVLTF.

The gene calls are TRBV6-6 and TRBJ2-2; D is possibly TRBD1 (6 bases). With 6 bases removed from V and 8 bases from J, the gap between germline ends came to 10 bases. The CDR3 extends over 12 amino acids. Germline CDR1 is MNHNY and CDR2 is SVGAGI (reference sequence). CDR3 nucleotides: TGTGCCAGCAGACAGGGAGCTGGGGAGCTGTTTTTT. It encodes CASRQGAGELFF.

The chain employs TRBV5-1 and TRBJ2-7; D remains ambiguous. The CDR3 extends over 15 amino acids. In germline, CDR1 is SGHRS, CDR2 YFSETQ. Between the trimmed V and J ends, which lost 0 bases and 4 bases, there was a span of 14 bases. This CDR3 is CASSLARKPRYEQYF. CDR3 in DNA: TGCGCCAGCAGCTTGGCCAGGAAACCCAGATACGAGCAGTACTTC.

The chain links TRBV4-1 to TRBJ1-6; 7 positions agree with TRBD1. CDR1 and CDR2 (germline): MGHRA, YSYEKL. With V trimmed by 0 bases and J by 7 bases, 15 bases remained unmatched. The CDR3 length is 19 residues. CDR3 amino acids: CASSQDTGAHTRGNSPLHF. The CDR3 DNA is TGCGCCAGCAGCCAAGATACAGGGGCTCATACGCGTGGAAATTCACCCCTCCACTTT.

This clone was picked up one time. J is TRBJ2-1 and V is TRBV7-6; TRBD1 agrees at 8 bases. This CDR3 has 15 amino acids. Germline V gives CDR1 SGHVS, CDR2 FNYEAQ. J lost 6 bases, V lost 1 base, and 5 bases had no gene match. CDR3 DNA: TGTGCCAGCAGCTTAGTTGGGACAGGAGGCAATGAGCAGTTCTTC. Encoded protein: CASSLVGTGGNEQFF.

This clone was observed a single time. The V gene is TRBV20-1, the J gene TRBJ2-1, with no clear D. CDR1 and CDR2 (germline): DFQATT, SNEGSKA (reference sequence). The V gene lost 4 bases and the J gene lost 6 bases, with 7 bases spanning the gap. The CDR3 covers 11 residues. CDR3 residues: CSATPANEQFF. The CDR3, as DNA: TGCAGTGCTACCCCCGCCAATGAGCAGTTCTTC.

The chain employs TRBV7-6 and TRBJ2-1, with TRBD2 as a possible D gene (6 bases). With 2 bases removed from V and 8 bases from J, the gap between germline ends came to 10 bases. The CDR3 runs 13 residues. CDR1 and CDR2 (germline): SGHVS, FNYEAQ. The CDR3: CASSLRPGDEQFF. The CDR3 nucleotides are TGTGCCAGCAGCTTACGCCCGGGAGATGAGCAGTTCTTC.

The chain uses TRBV5-5 and TRBJ2-5; 11 bases match TRBD1. This CDR3 comprises 15 residues. V lost 4 bases and J lost 5; bases outside the gene matches: 7. Per germline, CDR1 SGHKS and CDR2 YYEKEE (reference sequence). In DNA, the CDR3 is TGTGCCAGCAGCGCCTGGACAGGGGGCCGGGAGACCCAGTACTTC. Translation gives CASSAWTGGRETQYF.

This clone came up many times. The CDR3 DNA follows: TGTGCCACTTCTTGGGGGGCGGGGCAGTACTTC. This gives the protein CATSWGAGQYF. The rearrangement links TRBV27 to TRBJ2-7; D may be TRBD1 or TRBD2 (6 bases each). There are 11 residues in the CDR3. The germline CDR1 and CDR2 sequences are MNHEY and SMNVEV (reference sequence). Between the trimmed V and J ends, which lost 10 bases and 9 bases, there was a span of 16 bases.

This chain connects TRBV28 to TRBJ2-3, with TRBD1 identical over 7 bases. Looked up from germline, CDR1 is MDHEN and CDR2 is SYDVKM. The CDR3 consists of 15 residues. V lost 5 bases and J lost 1; bases outside the gene matches: 6. The CDR3 loop reads CASSLDRLRTDTQYF. As DNA, the CDR3 is TGTGCCAGCAGTCTGGACAGGCTGCGCACAGATACGCAGTATTTT.

J is TRBJ2-1 and V is TRBV18, with 8 bases identical to TRBD1. CDR3 length: 18 amino acids. CDR1 and CDR2 (germline): KGHSH, LQKENI. Trimming removed 1 base from V and 1 base from J; junction bases left unmatched: 9. The DNA of the CDR3 is TGTGCCAGCTCACCACTGGCTTCGCGGACAGGGTCCTACAATGAGCAGTTCTTC. It yields the protein CASSPLASRTGSYNEQFF. Full variable domain (outside the CDR3, taken from reference TRBV18 and TRBJ2-1): NAGVMQNPRHLVRRRGQEARLRCSPMKGHSHVYWYRQLPEEGLKFMVYLQKENIIDESGMPKERFSAEFPKEGPSILRIQQVVRGDSAAYFCASSPLASRTGSYNEQFFGPGTRLTVL.

V and J are TRBV19 and TRBJ1-2, with TRBD1 matching 7 bases. Germline V lookup: CDR1 LNHDA, CDR2 SQIVND (reference sequence). The CDR3 contains 15 residues. Trimming removed 3 bases from V and 2 bases from J; junction bases left unmatched: 6. The CDR3 nucleotides are TGTGCCAGTAGTATGGGGACAGTTGGGAACTATGGCTACACCTTC. As protein: CASSMGTVGNYGYTF.

The chain employs TRBV30 and TRBJ1-4, with no clear D. CDR3 length: 13 amino acids. V lost 0 bases and J lost 2, with 4 bases in between. Germline V gene sequence: CDR1 GTSNPN, CDR2 SVGIG (reference sequence). The CDR3 sequence is CAWSVVTNEKLFF. The CDR3 coding sequence is TGTGCCTGGAGTGTGGTGACTAATGAAAAACTGTTTTTT.

V is TRBV4-2 and J is TRBJ2-1; a weak D match, TRBD2 (6 bases). The germline V gene has CDR1 LGHNA and CDR2 YNFKEQ. This CDR3 is built from 14 residues. V was cut by 0 bases and J by 7 bases, with 10 bases left in between. The CDR3 nucleotides are TGTGCCAGCAGCCAAGATTCCGGGGGTAATGAGCAGTTCTTC. Amino acids: CASSQDSGGNEQFF.

The CDR3 nucleotides are TGTGCCAGCTCACAGCGGGATGACGAGACCCAGTACTTC. It is translated as CASSQRDDETQYF. The chain joins TRBV18 to TRBJ2-5; 7 bases are a match to TRBD2. Germline V gene data show CDR1 as KGHSH and CDR2 as LQKENI. The CDR3 consists of 13 residues. The J segment lost 5 bases and the V segment lost 4 bases, leaving 4 bases of the junction unmatched.

The V call is TRBV2, the J call TRBJ2-1, with a weak D call TRBD2 (6 bases). Germline V gene data show CDR1 as SNHLY and CDR2 as FYNNEI. The CDR3 has 15 amino acids. The ends were cut back, 3 bases at V and 10 bases at J, with 19 bases in the middle. The CDR3 nucleotides are TGTGCCAGCAGTGACATCGGGGGAGGCAACGGGGAGCAGTTCTTC. This encodes CASSDIGGGNGEQFF.

This clone was observed at least ten times. The V call is TRBV28, the J call TRBJ2-2; D may correspond to TRBD1 or TRBD2 (5 bases each). This CDR3 has 15 residues. The germline CDR1 and CDR2 sequences are MDHEN and SYDVKM. With 6 bases removed from V and 6 bases from J, the gap between germline ends came to 17 bases. CDR3 DNA sequence: TGTGCCAGCAGCCTCCTGGGCCGGGGCCCCGGGGAGCTGTTTTTT. This translates into CASSLLGRGPGELFF.

The V call is TRBV28, the J call TRBJ1-3; the D is unclear. The CDR3 consists of 15 residues. Trimming removed 0 bases at V and 2 bases at J, with 8 bases between. The germline V gene has CDR1 MDHEN and CDR2 SYDVKM. The CDR3 nucleotides read TGTGCCAGCAGTTTATGGTCCTCCACTGGAAACACCATATATTTT. Amino acids: CASSLWSSTGNTIYF.